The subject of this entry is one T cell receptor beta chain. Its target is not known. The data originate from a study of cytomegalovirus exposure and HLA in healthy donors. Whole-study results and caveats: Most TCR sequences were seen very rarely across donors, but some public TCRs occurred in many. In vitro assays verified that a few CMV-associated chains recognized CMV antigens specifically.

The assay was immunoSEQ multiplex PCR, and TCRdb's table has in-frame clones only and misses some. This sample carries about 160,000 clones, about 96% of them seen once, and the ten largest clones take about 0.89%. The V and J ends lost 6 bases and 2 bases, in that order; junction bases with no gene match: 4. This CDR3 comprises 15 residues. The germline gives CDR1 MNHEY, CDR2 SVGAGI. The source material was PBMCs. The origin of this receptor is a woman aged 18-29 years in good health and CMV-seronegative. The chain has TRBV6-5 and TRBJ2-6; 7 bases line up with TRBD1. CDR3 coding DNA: TGTGCCAGCAGCTTAGACAGGGCTGGGGCCAACGTCCTGACTTTC. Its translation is CASSLDRAGANVLTF.